This is a list of T cell receptor beta chains from one sample in a study of graft-versus-host responses after intestinal transplantation. No antigen is known for these receptors. TCRdb's copy holds only in-frame clones and misses some; the assay was immunoSEQ multiplex PCR. The sample records 75,000 to 95,000 clones, under 95% being singletons. This material consisted of unstimulated CD8+ T cells sorted from spleen or lymph node cells, taken before intestinal transplant. The receptors originated from a human donor who received an intestinal transplant. CDR3s include the opening cysteine and the closing phenylalanine or tryptophan. A D gene is named only where the DNA matches it firmly. Clone size appears in some rows only: once, few, many, or a class for an expanded clone.

clone_size	j_call	v_call	d_call	cdr3_length	cdr3_nt	cdr3_aa
-	TRBJ2-1	TRBV4-3	TRBD2	17	TGCGCCAGCAGCCAAGATGTCTTGGCTAGCGGGGGGTTAGAGCAGTTCTTC	CASSQDVLASGGLEQFF
-	TRBJ1-5	TRBV23-1	-	19	TGCGCCAGCTCCTCAATATTGGGCAGTTCGATCAAAGACAATCAGCCCCAGCATTTT	CASSSILGSSIKDNQPQHF
-	TRBJ2-3	TRBV9	TRBD2	16	TGTGCCAGCAGCGGGACTAGCGGGGGGACCCCCGATACGCAGTATTTT	CASSGTSGGTPDTQYF
-	TRBJ2-3	TRBV19	-	15	TGTGCCAGTAGTATCCTGTTCCCTAGCACAGATACGCAGTATTTT	CASSILFPSTDTQYF
-	TRBJ1-2	TRBV19	TRBD1	14	TGTGCCAGTAGAGGATGGCAGGGGGACTATGGCTACACCTTC	CASRGWQGDYGYTF
-	TRBJ1-3	TRBV4-3	-	14	TGCGCCAGCAGCCAAGACCCAACAGGAAACACCATATATTTT	CASSQDPTGNTIYF
-	TRBJ1-6	TRBV13	-	16	TGTGCCAGCAGCTTACGCAGGGGAAACTATAATTCACCCCTCCACTTT	CASSLRRGNYNSPLHF
-	TRBJ1-5	TRBV7-8	-	14	TGTGCCAGCAGCCCCCGGACAGACAATCAGCCCCAGCATTTT	CASSPRTDNQPQHF
-	TRBJ1-1	TRBV18	-	15	TGTGCCAGCTCACCCTCGGGGGAAGTGATGACTGAAGCTTTCTTT	CASSPSGEVMTEAFF
-	TRBJ2-3	TRBV29-1	TRBD2	16	TGCAGCGTTAGACCTAGCGGGGGGACTTTCACAGATACGCAGTATTTT	CSVRPSGGTFTDTQYF
-	TRBJ2-6	TRBV7-2	TRBD1	18	TGTGCCAGCAGCCCAGGGGGTTTTATGGGTCCTGGGGCCAACGTCCTGACTTTC	CASSPGGFMGPGANVLTF
-	TRBJ2-7	TRBV23-1	TRBD1	13	TGCGCCAGCAGTCGGGACAGGGGTGACGAGCAGTACTTC	CASSRDRGDEQYF
-	TRBJ1-4	TRBV19	-	14	TGTGCCAGTAGTACCCGAACGGTTTATGAAAAACTGTTTTTT	CASSTRTVYEKLFF
-	TRBJ2-7	TRBV21-1	-	16	TGTGCCACCGTGGGCGGTAGCGGGTTCAGCTCCTACGAGCAGTACTTC	CATVGGSGFSSYEQYF
-	TRBJ1-6	TRBV11-2	TRBD1	15	TGTGCCAGCAGCTTAGCCGGGACAGACAATTCACCCCTCCACTTT	CASSLAGTDNSPLHF
-	TRBJ2-7	TRBV27	-	13	TGTGCCAGCAGCCCGACACTCTCCTACGAGCAGTACTTC	CASSPTLSYEQYF
-	TRBJ1-1	TRBV19	-	14	TGTGCCAGTAGTATAGGGGGGGGCAGGACTGAAGCTTTCTTT	CASSIGGGRTEAFF
-	TRBJ1-2	TRBV5-6	TRBD1	12	TGTGCCAGCAGCGACAGGGCTTTTGGCTACACCTTC	CASSDRAFGYTF
-	TRBJ1-6	TRBV4-1	-	12	TGCGCCAGCAGCCAAGTGCGTTCACCCCTCCACTTT	CASSQVRSPLHF
-	TRBJ1-1	TRBV6-5	-	14	TGTGCCAGCAGCTTCACGCAGGGGAACACTGAAGCTTTCTTT	CASSFTQGNTEAFF
few	TRBJ2-1	TRBV5-6	TRBD2	15	TGTGCCAGCAGCTTTAGCGGGGTGACCTACAATGAGCAGTTCTTC	CASSFSGVTYNEQFF
-	TRBJ1-1	TRBV2	-	14	TGTGCCAGCAGTGAATGGCAAGGAGGTACTGAAGCTTTCTTT	CASSEWQGGTEAFF
-	TRBJ1-1	TRBV7-9	TRBD1	14	TGTGCCAGCAGCTACGACAGGGGGAACACTGAAGCTTTCTTT	CASSYDRGNTEAFF
-	TRBJ2-1	TRBV29-1	TRBD2	15	TGCAGCGTTGCCGGGACTAGCGGGGGCCACAATGAGCAGTTCTTC	CSVAGTSGGHNEQFF
-	TRBJ2-7	TRBV27	TRBD1	15	TGTGCCAGTAAAAACCGGGACAGGGGTGTCCACGAGCAGTACTTC	CASKNRDRGVHEQYF
-	TRBJ2-7	TRBV27	TRBD1	15	TGTGCCAGCAGTTTAAGGTGGACAGGGTCCTACGAGCAGTACTTC	CASSLRWTGSYEQYF
-	TRBJ1-4	TRBV7-6	-	14	TGTGCCAGCAGCTTAGCGGAAGTAGGGGCCGAAAGGTTTTTT	CASSLAEVGAERFF
-	TRBJ2-7	TRBV11-2	TRBD2	13	TGTGCCAGCAGCGATGGACTAGCCTACGAGCAGTACTTC	CASSDGLAYEQYF
once	TRBJ2-7	TRBV7-8	-	12	TGTGCCAGCAGCCCAGGGCACTACGAGCAGTACTTC	CASSPGHYEQYF
once	TRBJ1-2	TRBV4-1	-	14	TGCGCCAGCAGCCACTTTCGAGGCAGCTATGGCTACACCTTC	CASSHFRGSYGYTF
-	TRBJ2-7	TRBV10-1	TRBD2	14	TGCGCCAGCCTTAGCGGGGCCCTCTCCTACGAGCAGTACTTC	CASLSGALSYEQYF
-	TRBJ2-1	TRBV7-9	-	17	TGTGCCAGCAGCATTAGTACCCTCGGGACTTTTTACAATGAGCAGTTCTTC	CASSISTLGTFYNEQFF
once	TRBJ1-4	TRBV11-2	TRBD1	19	TGTGCCAGCAGCTTTTGGGGAGACAGGGGGTCTACAACTAATGAAAAACTGTTTTTT	CASSFWGDRGSTTNEKLFF
-	TRBJ1-1	TRBV10-2	-	16	TGCGCCAGCAGTCCCGCGTCGGCCATTCGGGTCACTGAAGCTTTCTTT	CASSPASAIRVTEAFF
-	TRBJ2-1	TRBV9	-	13	TGTGCCAGCAGCGTAGGGGGAGGGACAGAGCAGTTCTTC	CASSVGGGTEQFF
-	TRBJ2-7	TRBV4-3	TRBD1	14	TGCGCCAGCAGCCAGGGGACAGGGGGCGACGAGCAGTACTTC	CASSQGTGGDEQYF
-	TRBJ2-1	TRBV7-6	TRBD2	16	TGTGCCAGCAGCTTACCGACTAGCGGGGGGGCCGGTGAGCAGTTCTTC	CASSLPTSGGAGEQFF
-	TRBJ2-2	TRBV5-1	TRBD2	18	TGCGCCAGCAGCGGGGCGGGGGGACCCACTTCGAACACCGGGGAGCTGTTTTTT	CASSGAGGPTSNTGELFF
-	TRBJ2-1	TRBV4-3	TRBD2	17	TGCGCCAGCAGCCAAGGGGCGGTACTAGCGGGGATCAATGAGCAGTTCTTC	CASSQGAVLAGINEQFF
-	TRBJ1-2	TRBV7-9	-	16	TGTGCCAGCAGGCCGGGACTCGAGGAGCTAAACTATGGCTACACCTTC	CASRPGLEELNYGYTF
-	TRBJ2-3	TRBV2	TRBD1	15	TGTGCCAGCAGTGAGGGGACAGGGGCAACAGATACGCAGTATTTT	CASSEGTGATDTQYF
-	TRBJ2-2	TRBV11-2	-	18	TGTGCCAGCAGCTCCCCCAAGGAGGGGGGGACAAACACCGGGGAGCTGTTTTTT	CASSSPKEGGTNTGELFF
-	TRBJ2-7	TRBV27	-	16	TGTGCCAGCGGATATCCTACCCGGGGGGCAAGGGACGAGCAGTACTTC	CASGYPTRGARDEQYF
once	TRBJ1-1	TRBV7-9	TRBD1	16	TGTGCCAGCAGCTCCCGGGACAGGGGTATGAACACTGAAGCTTTCTTT	CASSSRDRGMNTEAFF
-	TRBJ1-2	TRBV6-5	TRBD1	13	TGTGCCAACATGACGGGACAGGGCATGGGCTACACCTTC	CANMTGQGMGYTF
-	TRBJ1-2	TRBV6-6	-	12	TGTGCCAGCAGGGAACAGCACTATGGCTACACCTTC	CASREQHYGYTF
once	TRBJ2-5	TRBV27	TRBD1	17	TGTGCCAGCCGTCCGGGACAGGGGACGGGGCTAGGAGAGACCCAGTACTTC	CASRPGQGTGLGETQYF
-	TRBJ2-1	TRBV10-2	TRBD2	15	TGCGCCAGCAGTGAAGCGGGGGGGCTCCACAATGAGCAGTTCTTC	CASSEAGGLHNEQFF
-	TRBJ2-1	TRBV7-2	TRBD2	18	TGTGCCAGCAGCTCAACGGGCTGGGGACTAGCGGGGGACAATGAGCAGTTCTTC	CASSSTGWGLAGDNEQFF